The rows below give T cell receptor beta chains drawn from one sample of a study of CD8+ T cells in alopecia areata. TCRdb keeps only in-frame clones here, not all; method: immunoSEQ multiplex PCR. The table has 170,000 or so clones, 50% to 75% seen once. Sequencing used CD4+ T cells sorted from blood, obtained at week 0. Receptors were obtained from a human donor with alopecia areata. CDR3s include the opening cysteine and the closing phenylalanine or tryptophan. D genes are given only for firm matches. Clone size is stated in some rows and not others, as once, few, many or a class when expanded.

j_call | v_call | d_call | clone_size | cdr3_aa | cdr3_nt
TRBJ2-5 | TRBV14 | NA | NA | CASSQGSRETQYF | TGTGCCAGCAGCCAAGGGAGTCGGGAGACCCAGTACTTC
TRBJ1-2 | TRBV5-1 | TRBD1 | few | CASSLDGDRVYGYTF | TGCGCCAGCAGCTTGGATGGTGACAGGGTTTATGGCTACACCTTC
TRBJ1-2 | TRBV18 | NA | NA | CASSPPPTGTNYGYTF | TGTGCCAGCTCACCACCGCCTACAGGGACGAACTATGGCTACACCTTC
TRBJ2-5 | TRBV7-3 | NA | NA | CASSGPGETQYF | TGTGCCAGCAGCGGCCCCGGGGAGACCCAGTACTTC
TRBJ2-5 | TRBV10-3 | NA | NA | CAIGIGGQQQETQYF | TGTGCCATCGGGATTGGGGGACAACAACAAGAGACCCAGTACTTC
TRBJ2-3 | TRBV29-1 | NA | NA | CSVESRGLRESSTDTQYF | TGCAGCGTTGAATCGCGGGGGCTTCGGGAAAGTAGCACAGATACGCAGTATTTT
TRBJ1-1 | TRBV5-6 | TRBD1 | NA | CASSRGQMNTEAFF | TGTGCCAGCAGCAGGGGACAGATGAACACTGAAGCTTTCTTT
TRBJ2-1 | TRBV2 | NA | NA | CASSATVSSYNEQFF | TGTGCCAGCAGTGCTACAGTGAGCTCCTACAATGAGCAGTTCTTC
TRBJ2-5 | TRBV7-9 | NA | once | CASSLAISGGAEETQYF | TGTGCCAGCAGCTTAGCTATCTCAGGCGGGGCGGAAGAGACCCAGTACTTC
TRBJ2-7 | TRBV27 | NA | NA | CASSLKLSYEQYF | TGTGCCAGCAGTTTAAAACTCTCCTACGAGCAGTACTTC
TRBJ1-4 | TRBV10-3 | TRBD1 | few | CASSRGQGNEKLFF | TGTGCCAGCAGCCGGGGACAGGGCAATGAAAAACTGTTTTTT
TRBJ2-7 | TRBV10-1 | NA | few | CASSETLGSEQYF | TGCGCCAGCAGCGAAACCCTTGGGAGCGAGCAGTACTTC
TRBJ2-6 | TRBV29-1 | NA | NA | CSVSRGTGANVLTF | TGCAGCGTGAGCAGGGGTACTGGGGCCAACGTCCTGACTTTC
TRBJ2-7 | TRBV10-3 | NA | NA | CAISEIDPYEQYF | TGTGCCATCAGTGAGATAGATCCCTACGAGCAGTACTTC
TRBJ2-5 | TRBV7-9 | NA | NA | CASSPLSETQYF | TGTGCCAGCAGCCCGCTTAGCGAGACCCAGTACTTC
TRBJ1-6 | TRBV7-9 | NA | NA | CASSLWTEASPLHF | TGTGCCAGCAGCTTGTGGACAGAGGCATCACCCCTCCACTTT
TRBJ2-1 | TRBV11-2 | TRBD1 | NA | CASSPGGTGPHNEQFF | TGTGCCAGCAGCCCAGGGGGGACAGGGCCCCACAATGAGCAGTTCTTC
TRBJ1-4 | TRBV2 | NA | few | CASSEIQGPNEKLFF | TGTGCCAGCAGTGAAATTCAGGGCCCCAATGAAAAACTGTTTTTT
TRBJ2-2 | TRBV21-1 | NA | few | CASSKVWGSGELFF | TGTGCCAGCAGCAAAGTATGGGGCTCCGGGGAGCTGTTTTTT
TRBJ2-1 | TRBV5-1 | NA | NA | CASSLDRDNEQFF | TGCGCCAGCAGCTTGGACAGGGACAATGAGCAGTTCTTC
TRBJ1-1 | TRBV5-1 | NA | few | CASTWQLNTEAFF | TGCGCCAGCACATGGCAGTTAAACACTGAAGCTTTCTTT
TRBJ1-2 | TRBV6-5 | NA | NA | CASSSSGLGYTF | TGTGCCAGCAGTTCCAGTGGTTTGGGCTACACCTTC
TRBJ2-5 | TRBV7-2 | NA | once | CASSPGGGGARKTQYF | TGTGCCAGCAGCCCAGGGGGCGGGGGGGCTAGAAAGACCCAGTACTTC
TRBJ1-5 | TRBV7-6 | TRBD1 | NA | CASSLYRGSNQPQHF | TGTGCCAGCAGCTTATACAGGGGTAGCAATCAGCCCCAGCATTTT
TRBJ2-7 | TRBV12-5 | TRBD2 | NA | CASGSGTSGAPYEQYF | TGTGCTAGTGGTTCGGGGACTAGCGGGGCACCATACGAGCAGTACTTC
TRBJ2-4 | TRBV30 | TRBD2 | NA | CAWSGLAGVKNIQYF | TGTGCCTGGAGCGGGCTAGCGGGGGTCAAAAACATTCAGTACTTC
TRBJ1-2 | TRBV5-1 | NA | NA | CASSSDSYGYTF | TGCGCCAGCAGCTCCGATAGTTATGGCTACACCTTC
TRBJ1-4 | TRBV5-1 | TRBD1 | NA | CASSRTTGINEKLFF | TGCGCCAGCAGCCGAACGACAGGGATCAATGAAAAACTGTTTTTT
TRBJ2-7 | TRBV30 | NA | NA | CAWSVTRYEQYF | TGTGCCTGGAGTGTAACCCGCTACGAGCAGTACTTC
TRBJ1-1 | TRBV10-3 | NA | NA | CAISENSGRGNTEAFF | TGTGCCATCAGTGAGAATTCGGGCAGGGGGAACACTGAAGCTTTCTTT
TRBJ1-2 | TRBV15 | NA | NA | CATSSPDFGGYTF | TGTGCCACCAGCAGCCCCGACTTCGGTGGCTACACCTTC
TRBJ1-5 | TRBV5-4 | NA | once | CASSDQPQHF | TGTGCCAGCAGCGATCAGCCCCAGCATTTT
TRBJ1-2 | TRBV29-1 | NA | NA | CSGGNTKNGYTF | TGCAGCGGCGGTAACACAAAGAATGGCTACACCTTC
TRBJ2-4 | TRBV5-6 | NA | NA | CASSLKGLAKNIQYF | TGTGCCAGCAGCTTGAAGGGGCTAGCCAAAAACATTCAGTACTTC
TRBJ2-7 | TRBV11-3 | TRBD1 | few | CASSLVQGAYEQYF | TGTGCCAGCAGCTTAGTTCAGGGGGCGTACGAGCAGTACTTC
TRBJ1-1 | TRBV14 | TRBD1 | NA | CASSQTRGLFTEAFF | TGTGCCAGCAGCCAGACGAGGGGGCTCTTCACTGAAGCTTTCTTT
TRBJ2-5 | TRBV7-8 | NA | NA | CASSLLQGSRETQYF | TGTGCCAGCAGCCTTCTTCAGGGTTCCCGAGAGACCCAGTACTTC
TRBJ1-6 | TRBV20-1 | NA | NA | CSVEDTPNLHF | TGCAGTGTTGAGGACACCCCAAACCTCCACTTT
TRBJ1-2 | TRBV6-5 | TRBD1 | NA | CASSYGTGNGYTF | TGTGCCAGCAGTTATGGGACAGGGAATGGCTACACCTTC
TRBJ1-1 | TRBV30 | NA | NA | CAWRPAGFNTEAFF | TGTGCCTGGAGGCCCGCAGGGTTTAACACTGAAGCTTTCTTT
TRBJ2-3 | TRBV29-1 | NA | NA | CSVESRSTDTQYF | TGCAGCGTTGAAAGCAGAAGCACAGATACGCAGTATTTT
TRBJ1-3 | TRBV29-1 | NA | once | CSSGEGNTIYF | TGCAGCTCCGGGGAGGGAAACACCATATATTTT